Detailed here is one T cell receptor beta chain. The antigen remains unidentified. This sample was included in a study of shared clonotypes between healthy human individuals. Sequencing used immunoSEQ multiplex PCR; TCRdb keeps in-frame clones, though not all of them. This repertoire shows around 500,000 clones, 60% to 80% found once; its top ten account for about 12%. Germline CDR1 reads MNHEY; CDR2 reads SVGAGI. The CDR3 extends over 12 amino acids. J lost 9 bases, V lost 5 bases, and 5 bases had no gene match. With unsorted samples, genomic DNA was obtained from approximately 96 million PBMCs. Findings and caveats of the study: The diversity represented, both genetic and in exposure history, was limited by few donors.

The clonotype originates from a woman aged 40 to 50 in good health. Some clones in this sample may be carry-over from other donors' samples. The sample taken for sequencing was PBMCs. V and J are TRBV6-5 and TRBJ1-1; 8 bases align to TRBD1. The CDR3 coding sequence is TGTGCCAGCAGTCCCGGGGACAGGAAAGCTTTCTTT. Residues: CASSPGDRKAFF.